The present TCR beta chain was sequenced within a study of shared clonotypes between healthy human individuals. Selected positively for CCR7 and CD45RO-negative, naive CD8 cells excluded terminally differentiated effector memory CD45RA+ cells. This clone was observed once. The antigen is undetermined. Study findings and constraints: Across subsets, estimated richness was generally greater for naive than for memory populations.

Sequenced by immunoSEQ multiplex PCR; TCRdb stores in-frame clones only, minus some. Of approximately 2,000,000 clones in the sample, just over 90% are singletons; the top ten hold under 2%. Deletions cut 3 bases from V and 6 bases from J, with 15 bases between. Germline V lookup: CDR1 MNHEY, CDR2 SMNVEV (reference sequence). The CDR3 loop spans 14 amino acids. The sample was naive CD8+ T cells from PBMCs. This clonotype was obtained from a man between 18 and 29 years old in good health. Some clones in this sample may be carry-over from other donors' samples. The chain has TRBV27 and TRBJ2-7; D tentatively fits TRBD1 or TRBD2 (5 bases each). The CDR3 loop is CASSFTQGPPEQYF. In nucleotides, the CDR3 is TGTGCCAGCAGTTTCACCCAGGGACCTCCCGAGCAGTACTTC.